This T cell receptor beta chain is from a study of control samples from healthy donors and cancer patients. This clone was detected only once. Assay: immunoSEQ multiplex PCR; the TCRdb copy retains only in-frame clones and omits some. The sample holds approximately 140,000 clones, approximately 94% seen once. Germline assignment: CDR1 LGHDT and CDR2 YNNKEL (reference sequence). J was trimmed by 5 bases and V by 4 bases; bases with no gene match: 6. The CDR3 extends over 15 amino acids. The receptor's source is a middle-aged man in good health. The chain couples TRBV3-1 (or the pseudogene TRBV3-2) to TRBJ2-1; TRBD2 aligns across 9 bases. Input material: blood. Here the CDR3 reads CASSLAGGHNNEQFF. The DNA of the CDR3 is TGTGCCAGCAGCCTCGCGGGGGGGCATAACAATGAGCAGTTCTTC.